Sequencing of this T cell receptor beta chain was carried out in a study of blood T cell repertoires in COVID-19. Germline CDR1 reads MNHEY; CDR2 reads SVGAGI. The V segment lost 2 bases and the J segment 4 bases; nucleotides outside the gene matches: 7. The CDR3 runs to 15 residues. Repertoires were generated with immunoSEQ multiplex PCR, while TCRdb's copy carries only in-frame clones and drops some. The sample lists 100,000 to 150,000 clones, more than 60% seen once, with about 1.9% in the top ten. This clonotype originated in a woman aged 70-85 years with acute or convalescent COVID-19. This chain connects TRBV6-5 to TRBJ2-5; 7 bases are shared with TRBD2. The sample comprised peripheral blood. CDR3 region: CASSYGAGAGETQYF. In nucleotides, the CDR3 is TGTGCCAGCAGTTACGGGGCGGGAGCAGGAGAGACCCAGTACTTC.